Given below is one T cell receptor beta chain in context. V lost 4 bases and J lost 1; bases outside the gene matches: 5. The CDR3 consists of 15 residues. This entry comes from a study of T-cell reconstitution after alpha-beta-depleted transplantation in children. TCRbeta library preparation incorporated unique molecular identifiers. TCRdb fed the PCR reads into MiXCR, producing one record per CDR3 protein. The sample holds 360,000 or so distinct CDR3 sequences, roughly 21% seen once. This TCR was sampled from a human donor who donated a stem cell graft to a child with acute myeloid leukemia. The material was PBMCs from the stem cell graft donor, obtained from the stem cell graft. The gene calls are TRBV12-3 or TRBV12-4 and TRBJ1-1; TRBD1 aligns across 8 bases. In DNA, the CDR3 is TGTGCCAGCAGTTCACCGGGACAGGAGAACACTGAAGCTTTCTTT. This codes for CASSSPGQENTEAFF.